The entry below gives a single TCR beta chain sequence along with its context. This sample is part of a study of technical replicates of blood from a few donors. J lost 4 bases, V lost 0 bases, and 13 bases had no gene match. The V gene's germline CDR1 is LNHDA and CDR2 SQIVND (reference sequence). The CDR3 consists of 18 residues. Produced via immunoSEQ multiplex PCR; TCRdb's table is partial and in-frame only. The table records 85,000 to 95,000 clones, less than 96% of them present only once. The sequence derives from a human donor in good health. The sample consisted of T cells isolated from PBMCs. The chain has TRBV19 and TRBJ2-7; 9 nucleotides align to TRBD2. Written as DNA, the CDR3 is TGTGCCAGTAGTATAGACGTTGGGACTAGCCTGAGTCTATACGAGCAGTACTTC. Amino acid sequence: CASSIDVGTSLSLYEQYF. Looking up the rest from reference TRBV19 and TRBJ2-7 gives the full variable domain: DGGITQSPKYLFRKEGQNVTLSCEQNLNHDAMYWYRQDPGQGLRLIYYSQIVNDFQKGDIAEGYSVSREKKESFPLTVTSAQKNPTAFYLCASSIDVGTSLSLYEQYFGPGTRLTVT.